Presented here are 26 T cell receptor beta chains from one specimen sequenced in a study of graft-versus-host responses after intestinal transplantation. Produced via immunoSEQ multiplex PCR; TCRdb's table is partial and in-frame only. The profile shows about 93,000 clones, approximately 95% of them singletons. These TCRs are of unknown antigen specificity. The material sequenced was unstimulated CD8+ T cells sorted from spleen or lymph node cells, taken before intestinal transplant. All receptors derive from a human donor who received an intestinal transplant.

The V and J genes are TRBV7-9 and TRBJ1-2; D gene uncertain. The CDR3 is 17 residues long. V was pared by 2 bases and J by 6 bases, with 22 bases between. In germline, CDR1 is SEHNR, CDR2 FQNEAQ (reference sequence). The CDR3 is CASSLPLSLSSVDGYTF. CDR3 DNA sequence: TGTGCCAGCAGCTTACCCCTCTCCCTATCTTCGGTGGATGGCTACACCTTC.

This clone is a singleton in its sample. The chain carries TRBV7-6 and TRBJ2-7, with a tentative D call TRBD1 (6 bases). CDR3 size: 18 residues. The germline V gene encodes CDR1 SGHVS and CDR2 FNYEAQ. V was pared by 5 bases and J by 2 bases, with 25 bases between. CDR3 loop: CASSQAPSQGPAAYEQYF. DNA for the CDR3: TGTGCCAGCAGCCAGGCTCCTAGTCAGGGGCCGGCAGCCTACGAGCAGTACTTC.

DNA of the CDR3: TGTGCCAGCAGTGAAGATAACAGCCCTAGCACAGATACGCAGTATTTT. Amino acids: CASSEDNSPSTDTQYF. The chain combines TRBV2 with TRBJ2-3; D is ambiguous. The CDR3 has 16 residues. Germline V gives CDR1 SNHLY, CDR2 FYNNEI. V lost 1 base to trimming and J lost 0 bases, with 11 bases between them. Variable domain in full (rest from reference TRBV2 and TRBJ2-3): EPEVTQTPSHQVTQMGQEVILRCVPISNHLYFYWYRQILGQKVEFLVSFYNNEISEKSEIFDDQFSVERPDGSNFTLKIRSTKLEDSAMYFCASSEDNSPSTDTQYFGPGTRLTVL.

V gene TRBV11-2 combines with J gene TRBJ2-7; 9 positions agree with TRBD2. Germline V gene lookup returns CDR1 SGHAT and CDR2 FQNNGV. The CDR3 extends over 18 amino acids. The ends lost 3 bases at V and 3 bases at J; junction bases unmatched: 15. The CDR3 loop is CASSFPSIGLAGLYEQYF. DNA of the CDR3: TGTGCCAGCAGCTTCCCTTCGATAGGGCTAGCGGGGCTCTACGAGCAGTACTTC.

The V and J genes are TRBV19 and TRBJ2-1, with TRBD2 matching over 7 bases. Trimming took 3 bases from V and 2 from J; bases not matched to a gene: 7. Germline CDR1 reads LNHDA; CDR2 reads SQIVND (reference sequence). CDR3 length: 16 amino acids. The chain's CDR3 is CASSMVGGPTYNEQFF. CDR3 DNA: TGTGCCAGTAGTATGGTGGGAGGGCCCACCTACAATGAGCAGTTCTTC.

The V call is TRBV2, the J call TRBJ2-1; 7 bases agree with TRBD2. V was clipped by 6 bases and J by 4 bases; unmatched bases: 9. This CDR3 has 15 amino acids. Germline loops: CDR1 SNHLY, CDR2 FYNNEI. The CDR3 protein is CASSVGGNGYNEQFF. For the CDR3, the DNA is TGTGCCAGCAGCGTGGGGGGGAACGGGTACAATGAGCAGTTCTTC.

This clone was detected only once. The CDR3: CASSMGLAVYEQYF. The CDR3 DNA reads TGTGCCAGCAGTATGGGACTAGCGGTCTACGAGCAGTACTTC. This chain joins TRBV27 and TRBJ2-7; the match to TRBD2 covers 11 bases. The CDR3 totals 14 residues. The V and J ends lost 5 bases and 3 bases, in that order; junction bases with no gene match: 3. CDR1 is MNHEY and CDR2 is SMNVEV in the germline V gene (reference sequence).

The V call is TRBV9, the J call TRBJ2-7; maybe TRBD1 (6 bases). Between the trimmed V and J ends, which lost 4 bases and 6 bases, there was a span of 11 bases. The CDR3 runs 12 residues. The germline gives CDR1 SGDLS, CDR2 YYNGEE. Written as DNA, the CDR3 is TGTGCCAGCAGCTTCGAACAGGGCGAGCAGTACTTC. The encoded protein is CASSFEQGEQYF.

The V call is TRBV29-1, the J call TRBJ1-4; D is possibly TRBD1 (6 bases). Trimming pared 7 bases from V and 3 bases from J, leaving 9 bases between. Germline CDR1 SQVTM, CDR2 ANQGSEA. The CDR3 spans 12 residues. CDR3 in amino acids: CSATGPNEKLFF. In nucleotides, the CDR3 is TGCAGCGCGACAGGACCTAATGAAAAACTGTTTTTT. Using reference TRBV29-1 and TRBJ1-4 for the parts outside the CDR3, the full variable domain is SAVISQKPSRDICQRGTSLTIQCQVDSQVTMMFWYRQQPGQSLTLIATANQGSEATYESGFVIDKFPISRPNLTFSTLTVSNMSPEDSSIYLCSATGPNEKLFFGSGTQLSVL.

This clone was counted only a few times. The rearrangement uses TRBV5-6 and TRBJ1-2, with D unclear. This CDR3 spans 11 amino acids. The germline V gene encodes CDR1 SGHDT and CDR2 YYEEEE. V lost 0 bases and J 14 bases, leaving 11 bases between the germline ends. The CDR3 nucleotides are TGTGCCAGCAGCTTGGCCGGGGTGAGGACCTTC. This encodes CASSLAGVRTF.

J is TRBJ2-3 and V is TRBV19; D may be TRBD1 (6 bases). Trimming stripped 6 bases from V and 0 bases from J, with 16 bases between. Germline V gene sequence: CDR1 LNHDA, CDR2 SQIVND (reference sequence). The CDR3 consists of 16 residues. DNA of the CDR3: TGTGCCAGTAGCCCAGCAGGGGTCCACAGCACAGATACGCAGTATTTT. As protein: CASSPAGVHSTDTQYF.

The rearrangement links TRBV19 to TRBJ1-1; D gene ambiguous. The V gene's germline CDR1 is LNHDA and CDR2 SQIVND (reference sequence). The length of the CDR3 is 11 residues. V was cut by 7 bases and J by 10 bases, with 13 bases left in between. CDR3 in amino acids: CASTEASRAFF. The CDR3 bases are TGTGCCAGTACGGAGGCGTCACGAGCTTTCTTT.

This chain uses TRBV9 with TRBJ1-2; TRBD1 matches 9 bases. The germline CDR1 and CDR2 sequences are SGDLS and YYNGEE. CDR3 length: 15 amino acids. V shed 2 bases, J shed 8 bases, and the junction held 10 bases outside the gene matches. This CDR3 reads CASSVGGQGTEGYTF. DNA of the CDR3: TGTGCCAGCAGCGTTGGAGGACAGGGGACAGAAGGCTACACCTTC.

On this clone: Germline and junction disagree at one end, which may indicate a read error. The chain joins TRBV27 to TRBJ2-7; D uncertain. The CDR3 covers 12 residues. Germline V gene lookup returns CDR1 MNHEY and CDR2 SMNVEV (reference sequence). This CDR3 reads CASSFHSSEQYF. In nucleotides, the CDR3 is TGTGCCAGCAGTTTCCACTCCTCCGAGCAGTACTTC.

The chain links TRBV27 to TRBJ1-6, with D possibly being TRBD1 (5 bases). V was trimmed by 6 bases and J by 7 bases, leaving 10 bases between them. Germline V gene data show CDR1 as MNHEY and CDR2 as SMNVEV (reference sequence). This CDR3 has 13 amino acids. The CDR3 bases are TGTGCCAGCAGATTCAGGGTGAATTCACCCCTCCACTTT. Translating it yields CASRFRVNSPLHF.

This sequence joins TRBV7-9 and TRBJ1-2, with D possibly TRBD1 on 5 matching bases. Germline V gene lookup returns CDR1 SEHNR and CDR2 FQNEAQ (reference sequence). The CDR3 totals 14 residues. V was trimmed by 1 base and J by 0 bases, leaving 6 bases between them. DNA for the CDR3: TGTGCCAGCAGCTTAGTACAGGCTAACTATGGCTACACCTTC. This codes for CASSLVQANYGYTF.

The gene calls are TRBV19 and TRBJ2-7; TRBD1 matches 7 bases. Germline CDR1 and CDR2: LNHDA and SQIVND (reference sequence). The V segment lost 6 bases and the J segment 1 base; nucleotides outside the gene matches: 9. The CDR3 totals 15 residues. CDR3 residues: CASSPGQSLSYEQYF. The CDR3 DNA follows: TGTGCCAGTAGCCCGGGACAGAGTCTTTCCTACGAGCAGTACTTC.

The chain has TRBV4-1 and TRBJ2-2; 8 bases line up with TRBD2. The germline V gene has CDR1 MGHRA and CDR2 YSYEKL. Trimming cost V 4 bases and J 4 bases; bases outside gene matches: 2. The CDR3 runs to 14 residues. CDR3 bases: TGCGCCAGCAGCCTAGCGGGGCCCACCGGGGAGCTGTTTTTT. Translation: CASSLAGPTGELFF.

This chain uses TRBV27 with TRBJ2-5; TRBD1 aligns across 7 bases. V shed 3 bases and J 10 bases; nucleotides not matched to a gene: 11. CDR3 length equals 14 residues. Germline V gene sequence: CDR1 MNHEY, CDR2 SMNVEV (reference sequence). This CDR3 reads CASSFKGQRLDQYF. In DNA, the CDR3 is TGTGCCAGCAGTTTCAAGGGACAGCGGTTGGACCAGTACTTC.

V gene TRBV27 combines with J gene TRBJ2-7; unclear D gene. Germline-derived CDR1 and CDR2 are MNHEY and SMNVEV (reference sequence). There are 14 residues in the CDR3. The V end lost 1 base, the J end lost 1 base, and 8 bases lay between the germline ends. This chain's CDR3 is CASSLYSGSYEQYF. The DNA of the CDR3 is TGTGCCAGCAGTTTATATTCCGGGTCCTACGAGCAGTACTTC.

CDR3 DNA sequence: TGCAGCGTAGACAAACCCCCGGGACAGGGGGCTTGGGGCTACACCTTC. This sequence encodes CSVDKPPGQGAWGYTF. The genes are TRBV29-1 and TRBJ1-2; TRBD1 matches at 12 bases. After removal of 6 bases from V and 8 bases from J, the junction contained 16 bases not matched to a gene. The germline V gene has CDR1 SQVTM and CDR2 ANQGSEA. The CDR3 totals 16 residues.

This rearrangement joins TRBV4-1 to TRBJ1-6; D is ambiguous. This CDR3 region has 16 residues. Germline V gives CDR1 MGHRA, CDR2 YSYEKL. The V gene lost 1 base and the J gene lost 2 bases, with 9 bases spanning the gap. The CDR3 loop is CASSQVAHTYNSPLHF. In nucleotides, the CDR3 is TGCGCCAGCAGCCAAGTAGCACATACCTATAATTCACCCCTCCACTTT.

The chain is built from TRBV4-2 and TRBJ2-3; 8 positions match TRBD2. The germline V gene has CDR1 LGHNA and CDR2 YNFKEQ. The trim removed 1 base at V and 3 bases at J, leaving 9 bases unmatched. The CDR3 extends over 17 amino acids. Here the CDR3 reads CASSQGAGGQGTDTQYF. CDR3 bases: TGTGCCAGCAGCCAAGGTGCGGGGGGCCAGGGTACAGATACGCAGTATTTT.

The chain couples TRBV27 to TRBJ2-3; possibly TRBD1 for D (6 bases). Trimming took off 7 bases at V and 5 bases at J, with 16 bases between the two ends. The germline CDR1 and CDR2 sequences are MNHEY and SMNVEV (reference sequence). The CDR3 is made up of 14 amino acids. The DNA for the CDR3 is TGTGCCAGCACCCGGGACACCCTGGGAGATACGCAGTATTTT. Residues: CASTRDTLGDTQYF.

The rearrangement links TRBV27 to TRBJ1-2, with TRBD1 matching 7 bases. Trimming removed 3 bases from V and 4 bases from J; junction bases left unmatched: 5. The CDR3 runs to 14 residues. CDR1 and CDR2 from the germline V gene are MNHEY and SMNVEV (reference sequence). CDR3 sequence reads: CASSLTGTPYGYTF. CDR3 nucleotide sequence: TGTGCCAGCAGTTTGACAGGGACTCCCTATGGCTACACCTTC.

The chain has TRBV27 and TRBJ2-3; the D gene is possibly TRBD2 (6 bases). The CDR3 spans 15 residues. The germline CDR1 and CDR2 sequences are MNHEY and SMNVEV (reference sequence). The V gene lost 5 bases and the J gene lost 5 bases, with 17 bases spanning the gap. CDR3 sequence reads: CASSLPGTHQDTQYF. The CDR3 region has the DNA TGTGCCAGCAGTCTTCCCGGGACTCACCAAGATACGCAGTATTTT.